This TCR beta chain was captured in a study of shared clonotypes between healthy human individuals. Positively selected for CCR7, the CD45RO-negative cells used as naive CD8 cells excluded terminally differentiated effector memory CD45RA+ cells. Donors comprised only Caucasian adults living in Nashville, Tennessee. The study's findings and limits: All-four-donor shared clonotypes had higher generation probabilities than non-shared clonotypes did. Naive subsets typically showed greater estimated richness than memory subsets.

The deep-level immunoSEQ assay was used. TCRdb's copy holds only in-frame clones and misses some; the assay was immunoSEQ multiplex PCR. Of about 2.2 million clones listed, 85% to 95% are singletons. Trimming shortened V by 4 bases and J by 1 base, and 22 bases separated the two germline ends. Looked up from germline, CDR1 is LGHNA and CDR2 is YSLEER. This CDR3 comprises 19 residues. Remarks on this clone: Its antigen is currently unknown.

Sequenced material: naive CD8+ T cells from PBMCs. This chain joins TRBV4-3 and TRBJ2-2; D might be TRBD1 (5 bases). This receptor was obtained from a man between 18 and 35 years old in good health. Some clones in this sample may be carry-over from other donors' samples. This chain's CDR3 is CASSPQRLQGIGNTGELFF. The DNA of the CDR3 is TGCGCCAGCAGCCCCCAAAGACTTCAGGGAATAGGGAACACCGGGGAGCTGTTTTTT.